The present T cell receptor beta chain was sequenced within a study of high-grade serous ovarian cancer treatment subgroups (dated by TCRdb to the early 2020s). In the study overall: A mean of around 14,000 reads and 6,000 to 8,500 unique TCR beta rearrangements per sample was generated by sequencing. Under a laparoscopic triage algorithm, patients with high-grade serous ovarian cancer were grouped by complete gross resection or by neoadjuvant chemotherapy response, and the study profiled the TCR beta repertoires of these patients. Of the roughly 30 patients in the cohort, around 10 had no residual disease after primary surgery (R0), around 10 were excellent NACT responders, and around 10 were poor NACT responders. One primary tumor sample and two metastatic tumor samples were collected from each patient, for a total of around 100 samples.

Collection of tumor samples took place before definitive surgery or chemotherapy. The MD Anderson Biospecimen Extraction Resource handled genomic DNA extraction, while the MD Anderson Cancer Genomics Laboratory carried out the TCR sequencing. The 75 to 100 tumor samples underwent high-throughput TCR profiling with ImmunoSEQ. The source study handled its data this way. Repertoire diversity metrics included richness (unique productive sequences), clonality, evenness and relatedness; Bhattacharyya coefficient assessed similarity between samples. Conclusions stayed consistent in a sensitivity analysis that left out TCRs with fewer than two reads. In TCRdb, the immuneACCESS table is reduced to in-frame sequences with V and J assigned. These tables do not hold every clone; where another copy was compared, an unresolved V gene accounts for under half, and the others remain unexplained. V, J and clone size reflect that table, while D and trimming were determined from the DNA. The sample table records more than 8,000 clones; over 65% of these occur just once. The ten largest clones take up over 4% of the sample.

About this clone itself: No antigen is known for it. Within one base of it there is no much larger clone, and no base qualities were kept.

Study-wide conclusions, independent of this receptor: Repertoire similarity ranging from roughly 0.11 to 0.85 was observed between tumors from the same patient, whereas almost no similarity was observed between different patients. Neoantigen level correlated positively with TCR clonal relatedness, and copy number variation and mutation load from whole-genome sequencing showed a positive trend with TCR clonal relatedness. Because bulk tumor TCR sequencing provided no spatial information, insight into HGSC tumor complexity and diversity was limited. The TCR repertoire analyses centered on CDR3, and CDR1 and CDR2 were not analyzed.

CDR1 SEHNR and CDR2 FQNEAQ are derived from the germline V gene (reference sequence). There are 16 amino acids in the CDR3, from cysteine to phenylalanine inclusive. Kept here is only the CDR3 DNA, which spans 48 bases and is read in frame from base 1. V is cut by 5 bases and J by 6 bases, and the space between the germline ends is 19 bases. This receptor chain uses TRBV7-9 and TRBJ1-4; perhaps TRBD1 is the D gene, with 5 bases matching. The sequence derives from a human donor with high-grade serous ovarian cancer. Specimen: tumor tissue. CDR3 sequence: CASSVRTPRQYEKLFF. The nucleotide sequence is TGTGCCAGCAGCGTACGGACTCCCAGACAGTATGAAAAACTGTTTTTT.